The entry that follows covers one T cell receptor beta chain sequence. Its antigen is still unknown. Amplified regions were TCR beta CDR3 sequences from RNA transcripts. The TCR CDR3 first-round RT-PCR relied on the HTBI primer set. MiXCR, applied by TCRdb to the multiplex PCR reads, yields one record per CDR3 protein. Here the sample spans approximately 700,000 distinct CDR3 sequences, 45% being singletons. The data originate from a study of T cells in Graves' hyperthyroidism and ophthalmopathy. Study-wide results and limits: Most thyroid-expanded clonotypes above 0.001 were also found in blood.

Per the germline V gene, CDR1 is SNHLY and CDR2 is FYNNEI. J was trimmed by 5 bases and V by 6 bases; bases with no gene match: 10. CDR3 length: 15 amino acids. V and J are TRBV2 and TRBJ1-1; 9 bases fit TRBD1. Input material: peripheral blood or thyroid tissue (not recorded which). The source of this sequence is an adult man with Graves' disease, either hyperthyroidism or ophthalmopathy (not recorded which). CDR3: CASRRTGGAGTEAFF. The CDR3 DNA reads as TGTGCCAGCAGACGCACAGGGGGCGCGGGAACTGAAGCTTTCTTT. Supplemented by reference TRBV2 and TRBJ1-1, the full variable domain reads EPEVTQTPSHQVTQMGQEVILRCVPISNHLYFYWYRQILGQKVEFLVSFYNNEISEKSEIFDDQFSVERPDGSNFTLKIRSTKLEDSAMYFCASRRTGGAGTEAFFGQGTRLTVV.